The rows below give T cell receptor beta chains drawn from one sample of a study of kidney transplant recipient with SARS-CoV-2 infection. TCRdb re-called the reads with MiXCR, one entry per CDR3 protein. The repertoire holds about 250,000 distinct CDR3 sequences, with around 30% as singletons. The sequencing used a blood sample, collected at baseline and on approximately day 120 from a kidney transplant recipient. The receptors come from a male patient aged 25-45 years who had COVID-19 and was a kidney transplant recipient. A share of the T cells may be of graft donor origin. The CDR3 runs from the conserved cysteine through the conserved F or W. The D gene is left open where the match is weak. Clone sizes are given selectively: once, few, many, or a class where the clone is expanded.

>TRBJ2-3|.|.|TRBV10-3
CAISEGAGWATDTQYF
TGTGCCATCAGTGAGGGTGCGGGGTGGGCCACAGATACGCAGTATTTT
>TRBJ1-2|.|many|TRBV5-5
CASGCRVSRKTYGYTF
TGTGCCAGCGGGTGTCGTGTCTCGCGAAAGACCTATGGCTACACCTTC
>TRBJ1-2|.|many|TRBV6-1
CASSRMLECRKTYGYTF
TGTGCCAGCAGTAGGATGTTGGAATGTAGAAAGACCTATGGCTACACCTTC
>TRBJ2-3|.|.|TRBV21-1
CASSFCLATVMQDTQYF
TGTGCCAGCAGCTTCTGTTTAGCTACAGTCATGCAAGATACGCAGTATTTT
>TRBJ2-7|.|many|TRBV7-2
CASSGKTAYEQYF
TGTGCCAGCAGCGGCAAGACCGCCTACGAGCAGTACTTC
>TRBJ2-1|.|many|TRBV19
CASSVQQEFSYNEQFF
TGTGCCAGTAGTGTACAACAGGAGTTCTCCTACAATGAGCAGTTCTTC
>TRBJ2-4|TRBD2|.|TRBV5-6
CASSLQPATSGVAKNIQYF
TGTGCCAGCAGCCTACAGCCGGCGACTAGCGGCGTAGCCAAAAACATTCAGTACTTC
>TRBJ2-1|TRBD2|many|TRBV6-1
CASSTGLEANEQFF
TGTGCCAGCAGTACGGGACTAGAAGCCAATGAGCAGTTCTTC
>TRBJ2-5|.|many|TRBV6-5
CASSYSTSLETQYF
TGTGCCAGCAGTTACTCAACTAGCCTAGAGACCCAGTACTTC
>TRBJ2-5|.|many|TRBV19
CACGGAGGETQYF
TGTGCCTGTGGGGGGGCAGGCGGCGAGACCCAGTACTTC
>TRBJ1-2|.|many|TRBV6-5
CASSLWSSMRKTYGYTF
TGTGCCAGCAGTTTATGGTCCTCTATGCGAAAGACCTATGGCTACACCTTC
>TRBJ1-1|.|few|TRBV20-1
CSAHSDVNTEAFF
TGCAGTGCTCATTCGGACGTAAACACTGAAGCTTTCTTT
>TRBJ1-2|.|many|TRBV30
CAWQNMRYRKTYGYTF
TGTGCCTGGCAAAATATGCGTTATAGAAAGACCTATGGCTACACCTTC
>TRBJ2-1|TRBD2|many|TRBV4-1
CASSQGTSVSNEQFF
TGCGCCAGCAGCCAAGGGACTAGCGTTTCCAATGAGCAGTTCTTC
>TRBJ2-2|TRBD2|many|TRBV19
CASSITSESSGELFF
TGTGCCAGTAGTATCACTAGCGAAAGTTCCGGGGAGCTGTTTTTT
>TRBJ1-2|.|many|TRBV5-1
CASSLAQQAADYGYTF
TGCGCCAGCAGCTTGGCTCAACAGGCTGCCGACTATGGCTACACCTTC
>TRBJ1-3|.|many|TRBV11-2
CASSLSRGAGNTIYF
TGTGCCAGCAGCTTGTCGCGGGGGGCTGGAAACACCATATATTTT
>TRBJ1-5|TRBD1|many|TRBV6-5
CASSTGQVVQPQHF
TGTGCCAGCAGCACGGGACAGGTGGTTCAGCCCCAGCATTTT
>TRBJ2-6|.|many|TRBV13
CASSFSQLSTKSGQRPDF
TGTGCCAGCAGTTTTTCACAGCTGAGTACAAAGTCGGGCCAACGTCCTGATTTC
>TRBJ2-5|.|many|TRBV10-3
CAISPSGTSGRETQYF
TGTGCCATCAGCCCCTCTGGGACATCAGGGAGAGAGACCCAGTACTTC
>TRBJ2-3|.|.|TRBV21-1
CASGVMLATVMQDTQYF
TGTGCCAGCGGGGTTATGTTAGCTACAGTCATGCAAGATACGCAGTATTTT
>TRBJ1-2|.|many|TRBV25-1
CASSCHKELGKTYGYTF
TGTGCCAGCAGTTGTCACAAAGAACTGGGAAAGACCTATGGCTACACCTTC
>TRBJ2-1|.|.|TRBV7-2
CASSLVRGSYNGQFF
TGTGCCAGCAGCTTAGTCAGGGGCTCCTACAATGGGCAGTTCTTC
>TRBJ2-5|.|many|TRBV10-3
CAISESQSRETQYF
TGTGCCATCAGTGAATCGCAGAGCAGGGAGACCCAGTACTTC
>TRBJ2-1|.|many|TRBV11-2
CASSLEPGAYNEQFF
TGTGCCAGCAGCTTAGAACCCGGGGCTTACAATGAGCAGTTCTTC
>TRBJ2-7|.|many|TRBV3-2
CASSQELSTYEQYF
TGTGCCAGCAGCCAAGAGCTAAGCACCTACGAGCAGTACTTC